This TCR beta chain appears in the sequencing data of a study of regulatory T cells in long-lasting Graves disease. Study context: Persistent Graves' disease meant over 5 years of antithyroid drugs with positive TSH receptor antibodies. Study-level results: TCR diversity was lower in persistent Graves' patients than in newly diagnosed ones.

A word on this clonotype: Its antigen is not identified.

Losses at the gene ends were 7 bases for V and 5 bases for J; bases not matched to a gene: 6. This CDR3 region has 14 residues. The germline V gene has CDR1 MDHEN and CDR2 SYDVKM. iRepertoire HTBI primers and Arm-PCR of CDR3 regions built TCR beta libraries. In the original workflow: The study identified about 60 TRBV and more than 11 TRBJ segments across samples. TCRdb used MiXCR to reprocess the multiplex PCR reads, holding one entry per CDR3 protein. The V and J calls and clone size are TCRdb's, not the authors'. The sample lists 310,000 or so distinct CDR3 sequences, 20% to 25% occurring once. Time point described: persistent/refractory GD, antithyroid drugs over 5 years with positive TRAb. RNA from PBMCs was the source of the TCR library.

This TCR was sampled from a female donor with Graves disease. V gene TRBV28 combines with J gene TRBJ2-1; 9 bases match TRBD2. The sample was peripheral blood mononuclear cells (PBMCs), taken when the disease was refractory, from a patient treated with antithyroid drugs. The chain's CDR3 is CASTLWTSDNEQFF. CDR3 sequence (DNA): TGTGCCAGCACCCTATGGACTAGCGACAATGAGCAGTTCTTC.